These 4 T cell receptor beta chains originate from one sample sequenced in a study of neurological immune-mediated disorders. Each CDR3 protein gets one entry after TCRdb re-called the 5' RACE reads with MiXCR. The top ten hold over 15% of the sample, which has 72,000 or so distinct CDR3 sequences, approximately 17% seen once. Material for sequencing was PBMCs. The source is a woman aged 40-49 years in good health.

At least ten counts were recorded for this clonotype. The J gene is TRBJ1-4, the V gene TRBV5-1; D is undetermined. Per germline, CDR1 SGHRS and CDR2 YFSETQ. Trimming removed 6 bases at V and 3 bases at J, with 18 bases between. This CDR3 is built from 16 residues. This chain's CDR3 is CASTPEAAAANEKLFF. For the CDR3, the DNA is TGCGCCAGCACCCCGGAGGCCGCAGCGGCTAATGAAAAACTGTTTTTT.

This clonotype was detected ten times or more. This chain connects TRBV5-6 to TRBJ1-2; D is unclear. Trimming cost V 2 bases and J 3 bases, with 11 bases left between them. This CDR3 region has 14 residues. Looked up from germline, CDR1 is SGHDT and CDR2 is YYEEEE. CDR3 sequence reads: CASSLSGRDYGYTF. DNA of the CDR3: TGTGCCAGCAGCTTAAGTGGGAGGGACTATGGCTACACCTTC.

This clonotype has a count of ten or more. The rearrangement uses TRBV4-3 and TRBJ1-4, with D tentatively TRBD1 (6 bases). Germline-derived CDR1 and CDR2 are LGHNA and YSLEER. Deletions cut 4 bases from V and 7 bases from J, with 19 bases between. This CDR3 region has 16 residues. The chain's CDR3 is CASSPGAARATEKLFF. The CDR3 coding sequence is TGCGCCAGCAGCCCAGGGGCGGCCAGGGCTACTGAAAAACTGTTTTTT.

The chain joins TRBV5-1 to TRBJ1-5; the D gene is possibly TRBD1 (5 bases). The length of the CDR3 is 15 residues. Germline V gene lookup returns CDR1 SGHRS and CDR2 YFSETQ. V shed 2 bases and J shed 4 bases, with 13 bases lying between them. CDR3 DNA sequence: TGCGCCAGCAGCTTACGGGGGGGTGGAAATCAGCCCCAGCATTTT. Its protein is CASSLRGGGNQPQHF. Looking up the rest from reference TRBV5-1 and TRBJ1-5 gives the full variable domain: KAGVTQTPRYLIKTRGQQVTLSCSPISGHRSVSWYQQTPGQGLQFLFEYFSETQRNKGNFPGRFSGRQFSNSRSEMNVSTLELGDSALYLCASSLRGGGNQPQHFGDGTRLSIL.